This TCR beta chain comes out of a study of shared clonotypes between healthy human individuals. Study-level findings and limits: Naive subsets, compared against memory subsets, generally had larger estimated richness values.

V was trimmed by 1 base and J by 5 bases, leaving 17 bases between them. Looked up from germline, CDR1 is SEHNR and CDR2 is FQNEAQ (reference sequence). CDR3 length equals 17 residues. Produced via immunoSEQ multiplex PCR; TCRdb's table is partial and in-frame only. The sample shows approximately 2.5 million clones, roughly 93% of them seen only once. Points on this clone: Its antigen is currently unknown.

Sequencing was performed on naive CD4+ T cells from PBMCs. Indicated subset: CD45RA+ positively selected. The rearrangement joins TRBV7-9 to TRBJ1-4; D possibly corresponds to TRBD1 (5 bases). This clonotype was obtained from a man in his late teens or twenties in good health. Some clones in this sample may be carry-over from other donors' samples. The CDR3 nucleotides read TGTGCCAGCAGCTTAGAAGGGCTGGGACTGTTAAATGAAAAACTGTTTTTT. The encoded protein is CASSLEGLGLLNEKLFF.